This T cell receptor beta chain was found in a study of OX40 agonist ivuxolimab in advanced cancers. Study as a whole: At doses from 0.01 to 10 mg/kg, patients were given intravenous ivuxolimab every 2 weeks. Dose-escalation patients had hepatocellular carcinoma, melanoma, renal cell or head and neck cancer. Two patients with cutaneous melanoma and one with hepatocellular carcinoma, three in total, showed partial responses. Notes on the study in general: The mean number of expanded clones was higher in CD8+ T cells than in CD4+.

Assay used: immunoSEQ multiplex PCR; TCRdb lists only in-frame clones, some missing. The sample yields about 26,000 clones, approximately 86% seen once. Note on this clone: The antigen is undetermined.

The TCR sequence derives from an adult with an advanced solid tumor such as melanoma, head and neck, liver or kidney cancer. The specimen was CD4+ or CD8+ T cells sorted from blood, collected in a trial of the OX40 agonist ivuxolimab.

The CDR3: CASSLPAGEQYF. The DNA for the CDR3 is TGCGCCAGCAGCCTCCCGGCCGGCGAGCAGTACTTC. The chain employs TRBV5-1 and TRBJ2-7; D unresolved. CDR1 SGHRS and CDR2 YFSETQ come from the germline V gene. The CDR3 sequence is 12 residues long. V was pared by 4 bases and J by 6 bases, with 11 bases between.